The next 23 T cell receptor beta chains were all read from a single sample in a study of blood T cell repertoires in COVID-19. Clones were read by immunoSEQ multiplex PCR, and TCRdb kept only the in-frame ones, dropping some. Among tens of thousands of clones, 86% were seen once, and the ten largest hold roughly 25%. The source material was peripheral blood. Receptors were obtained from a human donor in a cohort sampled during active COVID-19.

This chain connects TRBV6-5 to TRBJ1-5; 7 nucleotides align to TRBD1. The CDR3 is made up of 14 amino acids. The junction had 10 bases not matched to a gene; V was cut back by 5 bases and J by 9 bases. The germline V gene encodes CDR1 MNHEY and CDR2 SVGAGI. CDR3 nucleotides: TGTGCCAGCAGTCCCGGACAGGTCAAGGTGCCCCAGCATTTT. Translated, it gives CASSPGQVKVPQHF.

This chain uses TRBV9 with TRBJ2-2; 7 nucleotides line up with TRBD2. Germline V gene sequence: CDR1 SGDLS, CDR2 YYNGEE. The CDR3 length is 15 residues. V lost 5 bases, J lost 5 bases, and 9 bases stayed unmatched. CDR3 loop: CASRLGEGWTGELFF. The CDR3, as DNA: TGTGCCAGCAGATTAGGGGAGGGGTGGACCGGGGAGCTGTTTTTT.

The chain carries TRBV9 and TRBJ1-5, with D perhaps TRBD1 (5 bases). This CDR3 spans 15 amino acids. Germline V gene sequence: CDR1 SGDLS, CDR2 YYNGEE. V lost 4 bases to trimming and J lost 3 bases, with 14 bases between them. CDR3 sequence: CASSFDAGNNQPQHF. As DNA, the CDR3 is TGTGCCAGCAGCTTCGACGCAGGGAACAATCAGCCCCAGCATTTT.

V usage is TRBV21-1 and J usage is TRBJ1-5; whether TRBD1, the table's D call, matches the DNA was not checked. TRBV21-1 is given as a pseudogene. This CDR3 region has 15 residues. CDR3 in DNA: TGTGCCAGCAGCAAAGGACAGGGTGGCGGTCAGCCCCAGCATTTT. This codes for CASSKGQGGGQPQHF.

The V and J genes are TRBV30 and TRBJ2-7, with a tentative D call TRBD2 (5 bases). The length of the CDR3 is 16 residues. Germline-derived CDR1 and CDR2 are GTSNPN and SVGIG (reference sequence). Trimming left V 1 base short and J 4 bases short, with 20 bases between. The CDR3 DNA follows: TGTGCCTGGAGTGCCTTTGGCTCCCAAACGGGGTACGAGCAGTACTTC. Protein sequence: CAWSAFGSQTGYEQYF.

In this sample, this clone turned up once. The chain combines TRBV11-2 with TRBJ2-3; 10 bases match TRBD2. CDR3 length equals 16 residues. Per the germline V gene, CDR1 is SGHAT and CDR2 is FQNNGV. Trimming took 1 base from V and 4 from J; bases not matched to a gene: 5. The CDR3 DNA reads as TGTGCCAGCAGCTTAGTAGCGGGGGGCCTCCCAGATACGCAGTATTTT. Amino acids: CASSLVAGGLPDTQYF.

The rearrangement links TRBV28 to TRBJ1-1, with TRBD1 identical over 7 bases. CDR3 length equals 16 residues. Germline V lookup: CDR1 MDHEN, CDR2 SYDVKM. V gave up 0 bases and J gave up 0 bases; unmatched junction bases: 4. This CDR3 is CASSLWGDRVNTEAFF. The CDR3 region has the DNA TGTGCCAGCAGTTTATGGGGAGACAGGGTGAACACTGAAGCTTTCTTT.

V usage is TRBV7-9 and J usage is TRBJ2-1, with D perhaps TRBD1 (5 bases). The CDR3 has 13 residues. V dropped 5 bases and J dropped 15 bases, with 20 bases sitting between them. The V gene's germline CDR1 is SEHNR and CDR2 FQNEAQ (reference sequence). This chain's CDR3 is CASSVGAPGAGFF. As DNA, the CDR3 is TGTGCCAGCAGCGTTGGGGCCCCTGGGGCCGGGTTCTTC.

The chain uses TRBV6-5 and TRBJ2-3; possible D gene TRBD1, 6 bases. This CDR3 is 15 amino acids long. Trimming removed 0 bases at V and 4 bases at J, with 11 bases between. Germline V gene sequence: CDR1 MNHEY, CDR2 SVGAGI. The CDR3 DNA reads TGTGCCAGCAGTTACTCCCTACAGGGACCAGATACGCAGTATTTT. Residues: CASSYSLQGPDTQYF.

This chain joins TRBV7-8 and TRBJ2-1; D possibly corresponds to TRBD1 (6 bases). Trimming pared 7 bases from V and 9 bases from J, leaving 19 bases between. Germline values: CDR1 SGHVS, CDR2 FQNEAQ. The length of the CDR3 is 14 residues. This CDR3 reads CASTFGQNRGEQFF. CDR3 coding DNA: TGTGCCAGCACCTTCGGACAGAATCGAGGTGAGCAGTTCTTC.

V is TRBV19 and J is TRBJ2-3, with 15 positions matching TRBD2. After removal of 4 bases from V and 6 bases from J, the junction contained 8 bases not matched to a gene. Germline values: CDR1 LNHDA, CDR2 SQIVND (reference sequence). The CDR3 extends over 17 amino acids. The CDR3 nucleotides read TGTGCCAGTAGTACTCCGGGACTAGCGGGGGGTGGTGATACGCAGTATTTT. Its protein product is CASSTPGLAGGGDTQYF.

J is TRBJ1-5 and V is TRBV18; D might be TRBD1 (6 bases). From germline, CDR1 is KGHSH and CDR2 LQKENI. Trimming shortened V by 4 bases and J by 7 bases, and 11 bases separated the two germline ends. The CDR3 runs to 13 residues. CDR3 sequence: CASSLGDKQPQHF. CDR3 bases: TGTGCCAGCTCACTCGGGGACAAGCAGCCCCAGCATTTT.

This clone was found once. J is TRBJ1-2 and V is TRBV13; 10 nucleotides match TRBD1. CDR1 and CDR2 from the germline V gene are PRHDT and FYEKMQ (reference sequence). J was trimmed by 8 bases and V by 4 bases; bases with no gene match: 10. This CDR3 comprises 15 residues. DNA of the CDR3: TGTGCCAGCAGCTCCAGGACAGGGGGGCAACGGGGCTACACCTTC. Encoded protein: CASSSRTGGQRGYTF.

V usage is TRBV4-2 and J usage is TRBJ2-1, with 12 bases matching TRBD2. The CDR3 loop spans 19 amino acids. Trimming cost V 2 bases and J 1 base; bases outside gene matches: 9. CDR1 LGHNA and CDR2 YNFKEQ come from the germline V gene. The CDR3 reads CASSQLRTSGIPSYNEQFF. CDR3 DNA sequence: TGTGCCAGCAGCCAACTAAGGACTAGCGGGATTCCATCCTACAATGAGCAGTTCTTC.

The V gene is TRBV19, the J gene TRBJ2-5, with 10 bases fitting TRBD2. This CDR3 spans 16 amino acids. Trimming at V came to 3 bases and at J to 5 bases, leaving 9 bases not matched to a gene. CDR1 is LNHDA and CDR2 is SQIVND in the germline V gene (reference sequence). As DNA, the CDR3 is TGTGCCAGTAGTATCCTAGCGGGGGCTCTCCTGGAGACCCAGTACTTC. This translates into CASSILAGALLETQYF.

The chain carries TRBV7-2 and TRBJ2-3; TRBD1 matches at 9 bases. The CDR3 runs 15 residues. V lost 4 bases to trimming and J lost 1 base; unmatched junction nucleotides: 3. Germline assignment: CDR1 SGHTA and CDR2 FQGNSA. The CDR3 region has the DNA TGTGCCAGCAGCTCCAGACAGGGGGGCACAGATACGCAGTATTTT. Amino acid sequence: CASSSRQGGTDTQYF.

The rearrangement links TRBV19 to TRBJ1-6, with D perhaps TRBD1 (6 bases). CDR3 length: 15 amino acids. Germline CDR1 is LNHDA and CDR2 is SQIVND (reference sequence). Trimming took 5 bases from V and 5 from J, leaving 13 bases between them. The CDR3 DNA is TGTGCCAGTAGTCCCTGGACAGCTGATAATTCACCCCTCCACTTT. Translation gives CASSPWTADNSPLHF.

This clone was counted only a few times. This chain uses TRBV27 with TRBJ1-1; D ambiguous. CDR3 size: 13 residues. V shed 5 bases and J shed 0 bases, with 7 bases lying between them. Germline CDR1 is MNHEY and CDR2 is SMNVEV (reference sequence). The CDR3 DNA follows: TGTGCCAGCAGTCCGTACATGAACACTGAAGCTTTCTTT. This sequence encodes CASSPYMNTEAFF.

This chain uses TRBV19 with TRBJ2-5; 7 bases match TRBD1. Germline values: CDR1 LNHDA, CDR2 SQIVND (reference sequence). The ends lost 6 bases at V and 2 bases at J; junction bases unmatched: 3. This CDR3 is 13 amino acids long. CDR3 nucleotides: TGTGCCAGTAGAGAGGGACAGCAAGAGACCCAGTACTTC. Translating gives CASREGQQETQYF.

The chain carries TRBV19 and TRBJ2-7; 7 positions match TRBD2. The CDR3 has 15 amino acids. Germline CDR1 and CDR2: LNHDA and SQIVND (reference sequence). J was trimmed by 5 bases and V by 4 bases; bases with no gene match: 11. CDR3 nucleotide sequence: TGTGCCAGTAGTAGGATTGGGGGGGAGGTCCACGAGCAGTACTTC. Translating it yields CASSRIGGEVHEQYF. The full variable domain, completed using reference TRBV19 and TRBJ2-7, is DGGITQSPKYLFRKEGQNVTLSCEQNLNHDAMYWYRQDPGQGLRLIYYSQIVNDFQKGDIAEGYSVSREKKESFPLTVTSAQKNPTAFYLCASSRIGGEVHEQYFGPGTRLTVT.

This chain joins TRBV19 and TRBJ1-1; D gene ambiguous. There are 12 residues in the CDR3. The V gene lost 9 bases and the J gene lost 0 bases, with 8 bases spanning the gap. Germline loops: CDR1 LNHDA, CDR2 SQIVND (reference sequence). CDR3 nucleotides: TGTGCCAGCACCAAGCTGAACACTGAAGCTTTCTTT. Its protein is CASTKLNTEAFF.

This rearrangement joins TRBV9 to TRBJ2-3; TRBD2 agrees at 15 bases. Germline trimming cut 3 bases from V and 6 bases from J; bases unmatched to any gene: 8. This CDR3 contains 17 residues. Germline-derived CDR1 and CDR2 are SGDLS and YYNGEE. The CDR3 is CASSGVGLAGGRDTQYF. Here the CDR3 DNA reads TGTGCCAGCAGCGGCGTGGGACTAGCGGGGGGCCGGGATACGCAGTATTTT.

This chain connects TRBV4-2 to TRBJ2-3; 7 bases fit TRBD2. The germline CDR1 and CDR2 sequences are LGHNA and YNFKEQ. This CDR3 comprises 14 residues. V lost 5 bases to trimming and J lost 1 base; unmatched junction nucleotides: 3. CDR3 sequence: CASSAGVGTDTQYF. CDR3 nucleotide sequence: TGTGCCAGCAGCGCGGGAGTGGGCACAGATACGCAGTATTTT.